A single sample gave rise to the 27 T cell receptor beta chains below, sequenced in a study of shared clonotypes between healthy human individuals. Sequencing used immunoSEQ multiplex PCR; TCRdb keeps in-frame clones, though not all of them. Among roughly 2.5 million clones listed, roughly nine tenths were seen once. The sequenced material came from naive CD4+ T cells sorted from blood. As for subset: CD45RA+ positively selected. The receptors here all came from a man aged 18 to 30 in good health.

The rearrangement joins TRBV7-9 to TRBJ2-7; the match to TRBD2 covers 7 bases. The V gene's germline CDR1 is SEHNR and CDR2 FQNEAQ (reference sequence). The CDR3 totals 17 residues. Germline trimming cut 5 bases from V and 0 bases from J; bases unmatched to any gene: 13. CDR3 nucleotide sequence: TGTGCCAGCAGCCACAACCCACTAGCGACAAGCTCCTACGAGCAGTACTTC. Amino acid sequence: CASSHNPLATSSYEQYF.

The rearrangement joins TRBV7-8 to TRBJ2-2, with D perhaps TRBD2 (6 bases). This CDR3 comprises 15 residues. V lost 2 bases and J 6 bases, leaving 13 bases between the germline ends. Germline CDR1 is SGHVS and CDR2 is FQNEAQ. In DNA form, the CDR3 reads TGTGCCAGCAGCTTAATCACTAGCAGTTCCGGGGAGCTGTTTTTT. Encoded protein: CASSLITSSSGELFF.

This clone was recorded only once. The V gene is TRBV2, the J gene TRBJ2-5; the D gene is possibly TRBD2 (6 bases). CDR3 size: 13 residues. Trimming stripped 6 bases from V and 2 bases from J, with 10 bases between. CDR1 is SNHLY and CDR2 is FYNNEI in the germline V gene. The CDR3 bases are TGTGCCAGCAGGGGGGACTTTCAAGAGACCCAGTACTTC. As protein: CASRGDFQETQYF.

The chain links TRBV11-3 to TRBJ2-1, with 9 bases aligning to TRBD2. This CDR3 is 18 amino acids long. After removal of 3 bases from V and 2 bases from J, the junction contained 11 bases not matched to a gene. Germline loops: CDR1 SGHNT, CDR2 YENEEA. Written as DNA, the CDR3 is TGTGCCAGCAGCTTCACGGGAGGGGTAGCGGGGGCCTACAATGAGCAGTTCTTC. Protein: CASSFTGGVAGAYNEQFF.

The chain employs TRBV5-4 and TRBJ2-7, with 10 bases lining up with TRBD2. The V gene's germline CDR1 is SGHNT and CDR2 YYREEE (reference sequence). The CDR3 contains 17 residues. With 5 bases clipped from V and 2 bases from J, the junction kept 13 bases outside the gene matches. The CDR3 sequence is CASSWLGSGGITYEQYF. In DNA form, the CDR3 reads TGTGCCAGCAGTTGGCTGGGTAGCGGGGGGATTACCTACGAGCAGTACTTC. Variable domain in full (rest from reference TRBV5-4 and TRBJ2-7): ETGVTQSPTHLIKTRGQQVTLRCSSQSGHNTVSWYQQALGQGPQFIFQYYREEENGRGNFPPRFSGLQFPNYSSELNVNALELDDSALYLCASSWLGSGGITYEQYFGPGTRLTVT.

The chain is built from TRBV19 and TRBJ2-7; D not certain. The CDR3 length is 13 residues. Germline V gene data show CDR1 as LNHDA and CDR2 as SQIVND (reference sequence). Trimming took 4 bases from V and 3 from J, leaving 10 bases between them. CDR3 amino acids: CASSTPGLYEQYF. The CDR3, as DNA: TGTGCCAGTAGTACCCCAGGTCTCTACGAGCAGTACTTC. Combining the CDR3 with reference TRBV19 and TRBJ2-7 gives the whole variable domain DGGITQSPKYLFRKEGQNVTLSCEQNLNHDAMYWYRQDPGQGLRLIYYSQIVNDFQKGDIAEGYSVSREKKESFPLTVTSAQKNPTAFYLCASSTPGLYEQYFGPGTRLTVT.

The chain carries TRBV30 and TRBJ1-6; no clear D gene. Germline V gives CDR1 GTSNPN, CDR2 SVGIG (reference sequence). This CDR3 is 14 amino acids long. Deletions cut 6 bases from V and 7 bases from J, with 16 bases between. The CDR3 spells CACSSGLPNSPLHF. As DNA, the CDR3 is TGTGCCTGTAGCTCAGGACTGCCAAATTCACCCCTCCACTTT.

Note on this clone: In the same sample, other DNA sequences code for this CDR3. The rearrangement joins TRBV5-6 to TRBJ2-4; D remains ambiguous. The CDR3 runs to 15 residues. Germline V CDR1 and CDR2: SGHDT, YYEEEE. The ends were cut back, 3 bases at V and 0 bases at J, with 10 bases in the middle. The CDR3 loop reads CASSSPGSAKNIQYF. CDR3 nucleotide sequence: TGTGCCAGCAGCTCCCCCGGGTCAGCCAAAAACATTCAGTACTTC.

This chain connects TRBV4-3 to TRBJ2-7; D gene unclear. This CDR3 has 13 amino acids. Germline lookup yields CDR1 LGHNA and CDR2 YSLEER. The V end was cut by 0 bases, the J end by 6 bases, with 9 bases between. This CDR3 reads CASSQEKGGEQYF. CDR3 sequence (DNA): TGCGCCAGCAGCCAAGAGAAGGGCGGCGAGCAGTACTTC.

This chain joins TRBV27 and TRBJ2-7; 10 bases are shared with TRBD2. Germline trimming cut 3 bases from V and 5 bases from J; bases unmatched to any gene: 7. CDR3 length: 15 amino acids. CDR1 and CDR2 (germline): MNHEY, SMNVEV (reference sequence). The CDR3 region is CASSLGLAGVNEQYF. The CDR3 DNA reads as TGTGCCAGCAGTTTGGGTCTAGCGGGAGTCAACGAGCAGTACTTC.

The rearrangement links TRBV28 to TRBJ1-1; tentatively, D is TRBD1 (6 bases). Per the germline V gene, CDR1 is MDHEN and CDR2 is SYDVKM. This CDR3 has 15 residues. V lost 3 bases to trimming and J lost 3 bases, with 14 bases between them. For the CDR3, the DNA is TGTGCCAGCAGTTTGCAGGGACACATGTACACTGAAGCTTTCTTT. Its translation is CASSLQGHMYTEAFF.

CDR3 sequence: CASSPTRQESSGANVLTF. The CDR3 coding sequence is TGTGCCAGCAGTCCAACGCGACAGGAAAGCTCTGGGGCCAACGTCCTGACTTTC. This chain links TRBV2 with TRBJ2-6, with D possibly matching TRBD1 (6 bases). Trimming left V 5 bases short and J 0 bases short, with 17 bases between. CDR1 is SNHLY and CDR2 is FYNNEI in the germline V gene. The CDR3 sequence is 18 residues long.

The chain combines TRBV30 with TRBJ1-3; D unclear. The germline CDR1 and CDR2 sequences are GTSNPN and SVGIG (reference sequence). This CDR3 is 20 amino acids long. V was cut by 0 bases and J by 0 bases, with 24 bases left in between. The CDR3 nucleotides read TGTGCCTGGAGTGTAACGAGGGTTTGGCGCGAATTCAACTCTGGAAACACCATATATTTT. It specifies CAWSVTRVWREFNSGNTIYF.

The V and J genes are TRBV29-1 and TRBJ2-1, with D uncertain. The CDR3 is 14 residues long. Per the germline V gene, CDR1 is SQVTM and CDR2 is ANQGSEA. V gave up 3 bases and J gave up 5 bases, with 14 bases separating them. The CDR3 protein is CSVEGYIGDNEQFF. The CDR3 nucleotides read TGCAGCGTTGAGGGGTACATTGGAGACAATGAGCAGTTCTTC.

The chain links TRBV7-8 to TRBJ2-3; 7 bases line up with TRBD2. Trimming cost V 2 bases and J 0 bases; bases outside gene matches: 2. The length of the CDR3 is 15 residues. The germline gives CDR1 SGHVS, CDR2 FQNEAQ. The CDR3, as DNA: TGTGCCAGCAGCTTATGGGGGGGAAGCACAGATACGCAGTATTTT. This translates into CASSLWGGSTDTQYF.

A few counts support this clone. The rearrangement uses TRBV5-6 and TRBJ1-1; D is possibly TRBD1 (5 bases). Germline assignment: CDR1 SGHDT and CDR2 YYEEEE. V dropped 3 bases and J dropped 3 bases, with 6 bases sitting between them. This CDR3 has 12 residues. Written as DNA, the CDR3 is TGTGCCAGCAGCTGGACATACACTGAAGCTTTCTTT. Protein product: CASSWTYTEAFF.

The rearrangement links TRBV5-1 to TRBJ2-7, with TRBD1 as a possible D gene (5 bases). CDR3 size: 14 residues. Germline V gene sequence: CDR1 SGHRS, CDR2 YFSETQ. Trimming took 5 bases from V and 1 from J, leaving 13 bases between them. CDR3 loop: CASRGSQGSYEQYF. DNA for the CDR3: TGCGCCAGCAGAGGGTCCCAGGGTTCCTACGAGCAGTACTTC. The full variable domain, completed using reference TRBV5-1 and TRBJ2-7, is KAGVTQTPRYLIKTRGQQVTLSCSPISGHRSVSWYQQTPGQGLQFLFEYFSETQRNKGNFPGRFSGRQFSNSRSEMNVSTLELGDSALYLCASRGSQGSYEQYFGPGTRLTVT.

The V call is TRBV6-5, the J call TRBJ1-1; tentative D call: TRBD1 (5 bases). The germline V and J ends were trimmed by 1 base and 0 bases, with 9 bases remaining between them. The CDR3 is made up of 15 amino acids. Germline lookup yields CDR1 MNHEY and CDR2 SVGAGI. CDR3 in DNA: TGTGCCAGCAGTTACTTTGGCAGGGTGAACACTGAAGCTTTCTTT. As protein: CASSYFGRVNTEAFF.

V gene TRBV7-3 combines with J gene TRBJ2-1; D is possibly TRBD2 (7 bases). CDR3 size: 15 residues. The V end was cut by 5 bases, the J end by 9 bases, with 20 bases between. Germline V gene sequence: CDR1 SGHTA, CDR2 FQGTGA. CDR3 region: CASSPLGGGQGEQFF. The CDR3 nucleotides are TGTGCCAGCAGCCCCCTGGGGGGGGGCCAGGGTGAGCAGTTCTTC.

The chain recombines TRBV6-1 with TRBJ2-7; 9 bases are a match to TRBD2. CDR1 is MNHNS and CDR2 is SASEGT in the germline V gene. The CDR3 totals 12 residues. V lost 6 bases, J lost 8 bases, and 5 bases stayed unmatched. The CDR3 here is CASSPGTSKQYF. CDR3 DNA sequence: TGTGCCAGCAGCCCCGGGACTAGCAAGCAGTACTTC.

This chain links TRBV4-3 with TRBJ2-6, with 10 nucleotides matching TRBD2. Germline V gene lookup returns CDR1 LGHNA and CDR2 YSLEER. V lost 0 bases and J lost 0; bases outside the gene matches: 8. The CDR3 consists of 20 residues. As DNA, the CDR3 is TGCGCCAGCAGCCAAGACCTAGCGGGAGTTTTCCCCTCTGGGGCCAACGTCCTGACTTTC. It yields the protein CASSQDLAGVFPSGANVLTF.

The rearrangement links TRBV9 to TRBJ2-7, with a weak D call TRBD1 (6 bases). The CDR3 runs 14 residues. The germline V and J ends were trimmed by 4 bases and 2 bases, with 13 bases remaining between them. CDR1 and CDR2 (germline): SGDLS, YYNGEE. Here the CDR3 reads CASSIQGIPYEQYF. As DNA, the CDR3 is TGTGCCAGCAGCATACAGGGAATCCCCTACGAGCAGTACTTC.

This chain links TRBV28 with TRBJ2-1, with D perhaps TRBD1 (5 bases). The V end was cut by 4 bases, the J end by 7 bases, with 17 bases between. The CDR3 extends over 15 amino acids. The germline CDR1 and CDR2 sequences are MDHEN and SYDVKM. The CDR3 is CASSSLGQGKNEQFF. CDR3 in DNA: TGTGCCAGCAGTTCCCTGGGGCAGGGAAAGAATGAGCAGTTCTTC.

Note on this clone: Other DNA sequences of this sample code for an identical CDR3. This chain links TRBV5-1 with TRBJ1-2; D not certain. This CDR3 contains 14 residues. Germline V lookup: CDR1 SGHRS, CDR2 YFSETQ. V was cut by 1 base and J by 2 bases, with 9 bases left in between. CDR3: CASSLTTGNYGYTF. The CDR3 coding sequence is TGCGCCAGCAGCTTGACGACGGGGAACTATGGCTACACCTTC.

J is TRBJ2-1 and V is TRBV5-4; TRBD1 agrees at 8 bases. V shed 0 bases and J 0 bases; nucleotides not matched to a gene: 5. The CDR3 length is 17 residues. The V gene's germline CDR1 is SGHNT and CDR2 YYREEE (reference sequence). The CDR3 DNA sequence: TGTGCCAGCAGCTTGGGACAGGGGCCGAGCTCCTACAATGAGCAGTTCTTC. Translation: CASSLGQGPSSYNEQFF.

The chain carries TRBV28 and TRBJ1-5, with a possible D match to TRBD1 (6 bases). V was cut by 5 bases and J by 2 bases, with 19 bases left in between. The CDR3 covers 17 residues. Per germline, CDR1 MDHEN and CDR2 SYDVKM. The CDR3 here is CASSLSLNRDRNQPQHF. Here the CDR3 DNA reads TGTGCCAGCAGTCTTTCACTCAACAGGGATCGCAATCAGCCCCAGCATTTT.

The chain combines TRBV2 with TRBJ2-2; TRBD2 matches at 9 bases. The CDR3 runs 15 residues. Germline loops: CDR1 SNHLY, CDR2 FYNNEI. J gave up 6 bases and V 6 bases, and 8 bases lay outside the gene matches. The CDR3, as DNA: TGTGCCAGCAGGATTAGCGGGAGTAGTTCCGGGGAGCTGTTTTTT. Its translation: CASRISGSSSGELFF.